One sample yielded the 17 T cell receptor beta chains listed below, sequenced in a study of blood T cells in healthy people across ages (dated by TCRdb to the mid-2010s). The library was made by 5' RACE. The sample was run on an Illumina HiSeq 2500. A second roughly 6 to 11 cycle PCR used a sample-barcoded 5' primer and a J-beta primer mix. TCRdb cleaned the public reads at Q25 with fastp, built clones with MiXCR and kept in-frame beta chains. Each CDR3 protein appears once, grouped with its most common genes and DNA. The sample table holds hundreds of thousands of distinct CDR3 sequences, of which more than 45% were seen once. The ten largest clones represent 51% of the sample. Sequencing used blood. Receptors were obtained from a man in his fifties or sixties in good health.

This clonotype was observed a single time. One end of the junction is discordant with germline, which a read error may explain. This rearrangement joins TRBV6-6 to TRBJ2-3; TRBD1 might be the D (5 bases). CDR3 length: 12 residues. CDR1 is MNHNY and CDR2 is SVGAGI in the germline V gene (reference sequence). CDR3 sequence reads: CAGRQSTDTQYF. In DNA form, the CDR3 reads TGTGCCGGCAGACAGAGCACAGATACGCAGTATTTT.

This clonotype was observed a few times. The chain joins TRBV5-1 to TRBJ2-5; TRBD1 matches 9 bases. CDR1 is SGHRS and CDR2 is YFSETQ in the germline V gene. The CDR3 has 15 residues. With V trimmed by 4 bases and J by 2 bases, 6 bases remained unmatched. The CDR3 spells CASSMTGGRQETQYF. The DNA of the CDR3 is TGCGCCAGCAGCATGACAGGGGGTCGGCAAGAGACCCAGTACTTC.

The sample holds one count of this clonotype. This chain joins TRBV7-9 and TRBJ2-3, with TRBD1 matching over 8 bases. Germline CDR1 is SEHNR and CDR2 is FQNEAQ (reference sequence). With 5 bases clipped from V and 5 bases from J, the junction kept 9 bases outside the gene matches. The CDR3 is 15 residues long. This CDR3 reads CASSPDLDREDTQYF. The CDR3 DNA reads TGTGCCAGCAGCCCGGACCTGGACAGGGAAGATACGCAGTATTTT.

The genes are TRBV7-9 and TRBJ2-5; 7 bases line up with TRBD1. The CDR3 totals 14 residues. Germline CDR1 is SEHNR and CDR2 is FQNEAQ (reference sequence). V lost 5 bases, J lost 0 bases, and 3 bases stayed unmatched. CDR3 region: CASSNDRDQETQYF. The CDR3 bases are TGTGCCAGCAGCAACGACAGGGACCAAGAGACCCAGTACTTC.

This clonotype was recorded a few times. The chain links TRBV20-1 to TRBJ2-7; 9 nucleotides agree with TRBD2. Germline trimming cut 4 bases from V and 2 bases from J; bases unmatched to any gene: 9. CDR1 is DFQATT, CDR2 SNEGSKA, per germline (reference sequence). The CDR3 spans 15 residues. The CDR3 DNA is TGCAGTGCTATCCGGGCGGGGGGGCCCCCCTACGAGCAGTACTTC. It translates to CSAIRAGGPPYEQYF.

The count of this clonotype is one. The chain joins TRBV28 to TRBJ2-7; tentatively, D is TRBD2 (5 bases). The CDR3 has 14 amino acids. The germline V and J ends were trimmed by 6 bases and 0 bases, with 12 bases remaining between them. Germline V gene lookup returns CDR1 MDHEN and CDR2 SYDVKM. CDR3 loop: CASSRTLASYEQYF. Here the CDR3 DNA reads TGTGCCAGCAGCCGGACTCTGGCCTCCTACGAGCAGTACTTC.

The genes are TRBV29-1 and TRBJ1-1, with TRBD1 matching 7 bases. V lost 3 bases to trimming and J lost 11 bases; unmatched junction nucleotides: 6. CDR1 SQVTM and CDR2 ANQGSEA come from the germline V gene. The CDR3 has 11 residues. CDR3 protein: CSVDTTGVAFF. The CDR3 coding sequence is TGCAGCGTTGATACCACAGGGGTCGCTTTCTTT.

J is TRBJ2-5 and V is TRBV12-3 or TRBV12-4, with D maybe TRBD2 (6 bases). This CDR3 has 14 amino acids. V was trimmed by 6 bases and J by 5 bases, leaving 16 bases between them. Here the CDR3 reads CASSHGSGFETQYF. The CDR3 nucleotides read TGTGCCAGCAGCCACGGGAGCGGGTTTGAGACCCAGTACTTC.

This clonotype was detected a few times. The chain combines TRBV25-1 with TRBJ2-1, with unresolved D. V was cut by 4 bases and J by 3 bases, with 7 bases left in between. This CDR3 contains 13 residues. Germline-derived CDR1 and CDR2 are MGHDK and SYGVNS. The CDR3 loop is CASSGLIYNEQFF. CDR3 bases: TGTGCCAGCAGTGGCCTAATCTACAATGAGCAGTTCTTC.

The chain carries TRBV7-6 and TRBJ2-1, with 14 bases lining up with TRBD2. J gave up 8 bases and V 8 bases, and 5 bases lay outside the gene matches. Germline V lookup: CDR1 SGHVS, CDR2 FNYEAQ. This CDR3 spans 14 amino acids. DNA for the CDR3: TGTGCCAGCGGAGGACTAGCGGGAGGTGATGAGCAGTTCTTC. It encodes CASGGLAGGDEQFF.

CDR3 in DNA: TGTGCCAGCAGGCCAGGGGCGGGGGCTGTCTACGAGCAGTACTTC. The encoded protein is CASRPGAGAVYEQYF. The V call is TRBV12-3 or TRBV12-4, the J call TRBJ2-7; possible D gene TRBD2, 7 bases. The CDR3 spans 15 residues. Trimming pared 6 bases from V and 3 bases from J, leaving 18 bases between.

This clonotype was seen a few times. The rearrangement links TRBV12-3 or TRBV12-4 to TRBJ2-5; a weak D match, TRBD1 (5 bases). Trimming stripped 1 base from V and 5 bases from J, with 11 bases between. The CDR3 contains 14 residues. As DNA, the CDR3 is TGTGCCAGCAGTTTAGGGCAGGGTCCGGAGACCCAGTACTTC. Its protein is CASSLGQGPETQYF.

The genes are TRBV7-3 and TRBJ2-5; 7 bases agree with TRBD2. Losses at the gene ends were 5 bases for V and 3 bases for J; bases not matched to a gene: 9. From germline, CDR1 is SGHTA and CDR2 FQGTGA. The CDR3 length is 15 residues. CDR3 coding DNA: TGTGCCAGCAGCCCCGGGGGAGCGGGAAAAGAGACCCAGTACTTC. Amino acids: CASSPGGAGKETQYF.

The chain carries TRBV7-9 and TRBJ2-5, with unresolved D. With the DNA end fitting TRBJ2-7 better, the J assignment may be wrong. Germline assignment: CDR1 SEHNR and CDR2 FQNEAQ (reference sequence). The CDR3 length is 11 residues. CDR3 sequence (DNA): TGTGCCAGCAGCATGCTCGCCGAGCAGTACTTC. Its protein is CASSMLAEQYF.

The rearrangement uses TRBV20-1 and TRBJ1-4; D is undetermined. The CDR3 extends over 11 amino acids. V was trimmed by 7 bases and J by 8 bases, leaving 11 bases between them. Germline CDR1 reads DFQATT; CDR2 reads SNEGSKA (reference sequence). The CDR3: CSVPDGEKLFF. The CDR3, as DNA: TGCAGTGTTCCAGATGGGGAAAAACTGTTTTTT.

The chain recombines TRBV18 with TRBJ1-2, with 7 bases lining up with TRBD1. V lost 3 bases, J lost 6 bases, and 1 base stayed unmatched. This CDR3 is built from 12 residues. Germline CDR1 KGHSH, CDR2 LQKENI. CDR3 residues: CASSPDRDGYTF. CDR3 DNA: TGTGCCAGCTCACCCGACAGGGATGGCTACACCTTC.

The CDR3, as DNA: TGTGCCAGCAGATCTCCGGGTCCTCAAGAGACCCAGTACTTC. Translation gives CASRSPGPQETQYF. The chain joins TRBV6-6 to TRBJ2-5; D not certain. The V end lost 6 bases, the J end lost 2 bases, and 13 bases lay between the germline ends. Germline CDR1 MNHNY, CDR2 SVGAGI (reference sequence). The CDR3 loop spans 14 amino acids.